Shown below are 25 T cell receptor beta chains from a single sample sequenced in a study of blood T cell repertoires in COVID-19. Using immunoSEQ multiplex PCR, the repertoire was profiled, and TCRdb retains in-frame clones only, with some absent. The sample has about 280,000 clones, 75% to 85% seen once. Specimen: peripheral blood. Receptors were obtained from a man aged 45-65 years with active or convalescent COVID-19.

V and J are TRBV3-1 (or the pseudogene TRBV3-2) and TRBJ2-1; 9 bases are shared with TRBD2. Germline CDR1 LGHDT, CDR2 YNNKEL (reference sequence). The trim removed 10 bases at V and 7 bases at J, leaving 5 bases unmatched. CDR3 length equals 12 residues. The DNA of the CDR3 is TGTGCCAACTGTAGCGGGAGTAATGAGCAGTTCTTC. It translates to CANCSGSNEQFF.

The rearrangement joins TRBV5-4 to TRBJ2-5; 9 bases are a match to TRBD2. CDR3 length: 18 residues. With 3 bases clipped from V and 2 bases from J, the junction kept 14 bases outside the gene matches. Germline V gene lookup returns CDR1 SGHNT and CDR2 YYREEE (reference sequence). CDR3 residues: CASSSPLGSGRSQETQYF. CDR3 nucleotides: TGTGCCAGCAGCTCCCCTCTAGGTAGCGGGAGAAGTCAAGAGACCCAGTACTTC.

This chain joins TRBV7-9 and TRBJ1-6; 8 nucleotides match TRBD1. J lost 9 bases, V lost 5 bases, and 9 bases had no gene match. Germline values: CDR1 SEHNR, CDR2 FQNEAQ (reference sequence). CDR3 length: 15 amino acids. The CDR3 loop reads CASSPPTGEGSPLHF. For the CDR3, the DNA is TGTGCCAGCAGCCCCCCGACAGGGGAGGGTTCACCCCTCCACTTT.

V usage is TRBV7-9 and J usage is TRBJ2-5; no definite D call. V was clipped by 5 bases and J by 5 bases, with 21 bases between them. This CDR3 region has 16 residues. Germline V gene sequence: CDR1 SEHNR, CDR2 FQNEAQ (reference sequence). As DNA, the CDR3 is TGTGCCAGCAGCCCTACCCTAGTAACCGCGAGGGAGACCCAGTACTTC. Amino acid sequence: CASSPTLVTARETQYF.

This clone was recorded only once. V and J are TRBV5-8 and TRBJ1-2, with 12 positions matching TRBD1. CDR3 length equals 15 residues. Looked up from germline, CDR1 is SGHTS and CDR2 is YDEGEE. The V segment lost 4 bases and the J segment 7 bases; nucleotides outside the gene matches: 8. CDR3 in amino acids: CASSAGQGAISGYTF. The CDR3 nucleotides are TGTGCCAGCAGCGCGGGACAGGGGGCGATCAGTGGCTACACCTTC.

The chain has TRBV29-1 and TRBJ2-7, with TRBD1 matching over 9 bases. The germline gives CDR1 SQVTM, CDR2 ANQGSEA. This CDR3 is 13 amino acids long. After removal of 6 bases from V and 1 base from J, the junction contained 4 bases not matched to a gene. CDR3 nucleotide sequence: TGCAGCGTGAGGGACAGGGAATCCTACGAGCAGTACTTC. Encoded protein: CSVRDRESYEQYF.

This chain links TRBV7-6 with TRBJ2-7; 8 nucleotides align to TRBD2. The CDR3 contains 17 residues. Germline CDR1 is SGHVS and CDR2 is FNYEAQ. The ends lost 5 bases at V and 3 bases at J; junction bases unmatched: 15. The CDR3 loop reads CASSPQPSGSNGYEQYF. CDR3 nucleotides: TGTGCCAGCAGCCCCCAACCCAGCGGGAGTAACGGCTACGAGCAGTACTTC.

This clone was picked up one time. This chain joins TRBV9 and TRBJ2-7, with D perhaps matching TRBD2 (5 bases). CDR1 and CDR2 from the germline V gene are SGDLS and YYNGEE. The length of the CDR3 is 15 residues. V shed 0 bases and J shed 5 bases, with 15 bases lying between them. DNA for the CDR3: TGTGCCAGCAGCGTAGGTCTTAGGGAGTCAGACGAGCAGTACTTC. Its protein is CASSVGLRESDEQYF.

This clone was counted a few times. The chain is built from TRBV27 and TRBJ1-3; D is ambiguous. V was pared by 1 base and J by 3 bases, with 10 bases between. CDR1 and CDR2 (germline): MNHEY, SMNVEV (reference sequence). CDR3 length: 15 amino acids. The DNA of the CDR3 is TGTGCCAGCAGTTTATTTCCCCCAGGTGGAAACACCATATATTTT. Its translation is CASSLFPPGGNTIYF.

The V call is TRBV18, the J call TRBJ1-1; no clear D gene. This CDR3 is 14 amino acids long. The V gene lost 3 bases and the J gene lost 0 bases, with 8 bases spanning the gap. CDR1 is KGHSH and CDR2 is LQKENI in the germline V gene. For the CDR3, the DNA is TGTGCCAGCTCACCGGCGGGGATGAACACTGAAGCTTTCTTT. Its protein product is CASSPAGMNTEAFF. The variable domain in full, with the rest retrieved from reference TRBV18 and TRBJ1-1, is NAGVMQNPRHLVRRRGQEARLRCSPMKGHSHVYWYRQLPEEGLKFMVYLQKENIIDESGMPKERFSAEFPKEGPSILRIQQVVRGDSAAYFCASSPAGMNTEAFFGQGTRLTVV.

The chain links TRBV5-1 to TRBJ1-2, with D possibly TRBD1 on 6 matching bases. CDR3 size: 13 residues. The germline gives CDR1 SGHRS, CDR2 YFSETQ. V shed 4 bases and J shed 4 bases, with 11 bases lying between them. Written as DNA, the CDR3 is TGCGCCAGCAGCGGGGGGGACACCTATGGCTACACCTTC. Translated, it gives CASSGGDTYGYTF. Using reference TRBV5-1 and TRBJ1-2 for the parts outside the CDR3, the full variable domain is KAGVTQTPRYLIKTRGQQVTLSCSPISGHRSVSWYQQTPGQGLQFLFEYFSETQRNKGNFPGRFSGRQFSNSRSEMNVSTLELGDSALYLCASSGGDTYGYTFGSGTRLTVV.

The chain couples TRBV9 to TRBJ2-7; 8 bases are a match to TRBD1. Germline-derived CDR1 and CDR2 are SGDLS and YYNGEE. The CDR3 is made up of 13 amino acids. V dropped 3 bases and J dropped 10; count of bases not matched to a gene: 9. The CDR3 region is CASSGGQGGGQYF. CDR3 DNA sequence: TGTGCCAGCAGCGGCGGACAGGGTGGAGGTCAGTACTTC. The whole variable domain, filled in from reference TRBV9 and TRBJ2-7, reads DSGVTQTPKHLITATGQRVTLRCSPRSGDLSVYWYQQSLDQGLQFLIQYYNGEERAKGNILERFSAQQFPDLHSELNLSSLELGDSALYFCASSGGQGGGQYFGPGTRLTVT.

The chain joins TRBV19 to TRBJ1-1; 7 nucleotides line up with TRBD1. Looked up from germline, CDR1 is LNHDA and CDR2 is SQIVND (reference sequence). The CDR3 has 15 amino acids. Germline trimming cut 0 bases from V and 4 bases from J; bases unmatched to any gene: 5. The CDR3 is CASSIDRRQGTEAFF. CDR3 nucleotides: TGTGCCAGTAGTATAGATCGGCGACAGGGCACTGAAGCTTTCTTT.

The CDR3 bases are TGTGCCAGCAGCTTAACGGGGGGTAGCAACGAGCAGTACTTC. Translated: CASSLTGGSNEQYF. This chain links TRBV7-9 with TRBJ2-7, with 7 bases that match TRBD2. CDR1 is SEHNR and CDR2 is FQNEAQ in the germline V gene (reference sequence). Losses at the gene ends were 2 bases for V and 5 bases for J; bases not matched to a gene: 6. The CDR3 is 14 residues long.

The chain carries TRBV28 and TRBJ2-5, with D perhaps matching TRBD1 (5 bases). The V gene lost 2 bases and the J gene lost 5 bases, with 9 bases spanning the gap. The CDR3 covers 13 residues. The germline CDR1 and CDR2 sequences are MDHEN and SYDVKM. The CDR3 loop reads CASSLQGWETQYF. The CDR3 DNA follows: TGTGCCAGCAGTTTACAGGGATGGGAGACCCAGTACTTC.

This chain uses TRBV3-1 (or the pseudogene TRBV3-2) with TRBJ2-7, with 7 bases identical to TRBD1. CDR1 and CDR2 from the germline V gene are LGHDT and YNNKEL (reference sequence). The J segment lost 4 bases and the V segment lost 4 bases, leaving 10 bases of the junction unmatched. The CDR3 loop spans 15 amino acids. CDR3: CASSPSGGVGYEQYF. The CDR3 DNA follows: TGTGCCAGCAGCCCCTCAGGGGGAGTTGGGTACGAGCAGTACTTC.

The chain joins TRBV5-4 to TRBJ1-1, with a possible D match to TRBD1 (6 bases). Trimming removed 4 bases from V and 7 bases from J, with 14 bases in between. The CDR3 spans 13 residues. The germline CDR1 and CDR2 sequences are SGHNT and YYREEE (reference sequence). CDR3 in amino acids: CASSRGRTVEAFF. The DNA of the CDR3 is TGTGCCAGCAGCCGTGGGCGGACAGTTGAAGCTTTCTTT. The whole variable domain, remainder taken from reference TRBV5-4 and TRBJ1-1, is ETGVTQSPTHLIKTRGQQVTLRCSSQSGHNTVSWYQQALGQGPQFIFQYYREEENGRGNFPPRFSGLQFPNYSSELNVNALELDDSALYLCASSRGRTVEAFFGQGTRLTVV.

The chain employs TRBV3-1 (or the pseudogene TRBV3-2) and TRBJ2-1, with 15 nucleotides matching TRBD2. CDR1 and CDR2 (germline): LGHDT, YNNKEL (reference sequence). This CDR3 comprises 15 residues. Losses at the gene ends were 2 bases for V and 8 bases for J; bases not matched to a gene: 1. Here the CDR3 DNA reads TGTGCCAGCAGCCAAAGGACTAGCGGGAGGGATGAGCAGTTCTTC. Translated: CASSQRTSGRDEQFF.

This chain joins TRBV11-2 and TRBJ2-2; 8 nucleotides line up with TRBD2. The CDR3 covers 17 residues. V shed 0 bases and J 5 bases; nucleotides not matched to a gene: 8. CDR1 and CDR2 from the germline V gene are SGHAT and FQNNGV. The CDR3: CASSLDGAGVQTGELFF. As DNA, the CDR3 is TGTGCCAGCAGCTTAGATGGAGCGGGAGTACAGACCGGGGAGCTGTTTTTT. Supplemented by reference TRBV11-2 and TRBJ2-2, the full variable domain reads EAGVAQSPRYKIIEKRQSVAFWCNPISGHATLYWYQQILGQGPKLLIQFQNNGVVDDSQLPKDRFSAERLKGVDSTLKIQPAKLEDSAVYLCASSLDGAGVQTGELFFGEGSRLTVL.

V gene TRBV7-6 combines with J gene TRBJ2-7, with D possibly TRBD1 on 5 matching bases. This CDR3 has 14 amino acids. Trimming shortened V by 0 bases and J by 3 bases, and 9 bases separated the two germline ends. Germline assignment: CDR1 SGHVS and CDR2 FNYEAQ. In DNA form, the CDR3 reads TGTGCCAGCAGCTTAGCCCCAGGGCTCTACGAGCAGTACTTC. It yields the protein CASSLAPGLYEQYF.

The J gene is TRBJ2-1, the V gene TRBV7-8, with TRBD2 matching 11 bases. The CDR3 extends over 21 amino acids. Germline V gives CDR1 SGHVS, CDR2 FQNEAQ. V was clipped by 1 base and J by 0 bases; unmatched bases: 14. The CDR3 sequence is CASSLVILAGGLYSSYNEQFF. Here the CDR3 DNA reads TGTGCCAGCAGCTTAGTTATCCTAGCGGGAGGATTATATAGCTCCTACAATGAGCAGTTCTTC.

The CDR3 spells CASSVERDTQYF. CDR3 nucleotide sequence: TGTGCCAGCAGCGTAGAGAGAGATACGCAGTATTTT. The chain employs TRBV9 and TRBJ2-3; D is undetermined. Trimming cost V 0 bases and J 5 bases, with 4 bases left between them. CDR3 size: 12 residues. The germline V gene encodes CDR1 SGDLS and CDR2 YYNGEE.

The chain uses TRBV9 and TRBJ1-2; possible D gene TRBD1, 6 bases. V was clipped by 4 bases and J by 6 bases, with 19 bases between them. CDR1 and CDR2 (germline): SGDLS, YYNGEE. CDR3 length: 15 amino acids. As DNA, the CDR3 is TGTGCCAGCAGCCCCATTCGGGGGGGCGGACATGGCTACACCTTC. Amino acids: CASSPIRGGGHGYTF.

A single count supports this clone. The chain carries TRBV6-1 and TRBJ1-2; the match to TRBD1 covers 9 bases. In germline, CDR1 is MNHNS, CDR2 SASEGT. The V segment lost 6 bases and the J segment 2 bases; nucleotides outside the gene matches: 13. This CDR3 region has 17 residues. The CDR3 bases are TGTGCCAGCAGCGAACGGGGGGACAGGGTCGGGAACTATGGCTACACCTTC. It yields the protein CASSERGDRVGNYGYTF.

In its sample, this clone was seen a few times. This rearrangement joins TRBV28 to TRBJ2-4, with D hard to call. The V gene's germline CDR1 is MDHEN and CDR2 SYDVKM. Trimming cost V 3 bases and J 9 bases, with 9 bases left between them. CDR3 length: 12 residues. The CDR3 DNA reads TGTGCCAGCAGTTTGACCCTAGGCATTCAGTACTTC. Its translation: CASSLTLGIQYF.